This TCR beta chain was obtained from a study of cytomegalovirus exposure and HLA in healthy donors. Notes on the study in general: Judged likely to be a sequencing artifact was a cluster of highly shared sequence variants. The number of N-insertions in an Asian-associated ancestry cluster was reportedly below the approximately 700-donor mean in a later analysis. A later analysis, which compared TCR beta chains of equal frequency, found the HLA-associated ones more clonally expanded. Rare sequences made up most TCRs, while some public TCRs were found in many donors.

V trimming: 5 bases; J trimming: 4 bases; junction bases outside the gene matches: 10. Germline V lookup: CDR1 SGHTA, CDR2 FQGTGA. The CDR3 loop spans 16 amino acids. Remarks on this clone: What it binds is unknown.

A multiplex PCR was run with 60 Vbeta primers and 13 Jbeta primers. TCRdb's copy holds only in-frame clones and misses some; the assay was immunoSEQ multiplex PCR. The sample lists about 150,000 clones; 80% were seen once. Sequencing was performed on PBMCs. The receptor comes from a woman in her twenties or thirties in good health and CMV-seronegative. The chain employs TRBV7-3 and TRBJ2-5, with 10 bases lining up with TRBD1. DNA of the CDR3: TGTGCCAGCAGCGCGACAGGGGGCGTGGGTGGAGAGACCCAGTACTTC. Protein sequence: CASSATGGVGGETQYF.